The 22 T cell receptor beta chains reported below all come from one sample, sequenced in a study of T cell changes during pregnancy in multiple sclerosis. Only in-frame clones appear in the TCRdb table, and some are missing; sequencing was by immunoSEQ multiplex PCR. The sample contains 40,000 or so clones, just over 90% of which appear only once. Material: CD4+ T cells from peripheral blood mononuclear cells, obtained in the first trimester of pregnancy. The receptors shown here come from a female donor in good health, enrolled as a control in a pregnancy study.

The J gene is TRBJ1-1, the V gene TRBV6-1; D possibly corresponds to TRBD1 (6 bases). Germline CDR1 MNHNS, CDR2 SASEGT. V lost 6 bases and J 4 bases, leaving 15 bases between the germline ends. The CDR3 is 14 residues long. DNA of the CDR3: TGTGCCAGCAGCTACCAGGGGTCGGCCACTGAAGCTTTCTTT. Translating it yields CASSYQGSATEAFF.

With respect to this clone: An end of the junction does not agree with germline; a read error may underlie this. Other DNA sequences of this sample code for an identical CDR3. The rearrangement joins TRBV5-1 to TRBJ2-7; 9 nucleotides agree with TRBD1. The CDR3 consists of 14 residues. The germline CDR1 and CDR2 sequences are SGHRS and YFSETQ. CDR3 protein: CASSSTTGGREQYF. The CDR3 DNA is TGCGCCAGCAGCTCGACAACAGGGGGCCGCGAGCAGTACTTT.

This rearrangement joins TRBV19 to TRBJ1-3; D ambiguous. V was trimmed by 5 bases and J by 5 bases, leaving 7 bases between them. Germline V gene data show CDR1 as LNHDA and CDR2 as SQIVND (reference sequence). The CDR3 runs 12 residues. The CDR3 sequence is CASSATRNTIYF. Written as DNA, the CDR3 is TGTGCCAGTAGTGCTACGAGAAACACCATATATTTT. Drawing the rest from reference TRBV19 and TRBJ1-3, the complete variable domain is DGGITQSPKYLFRKEGQNVTLSCEQNLNHDAMYWYRQDPGQGLRLIYYSQIVNDFQKGDIAEGYSVSREKKESFPLTVTSAQKNPTAFYLCASSATRNTIYFGEGSWLTVV.

This clone was observed once. The CDR3 sequence is CASRCPTREAAFF. The DNA of the CDR3 is TGTGCAAGTCGCTGTCCTACGAGGGAGGCAGCTTTCTTT. This chain joins TRBV12-2 and TRBJ1-1. TRBV12-2 is a recognized pseudogene. This CDR3 contains 13 residues.

This chain joins TRBV18 and TRBJ1-3, with a possible D match to TRBD1 (6 bases). Germline V gene sequence: CDR1 KGHSH, CDR2 LQKENI. Between the trimmed V and J ends, which lost 6 bases and 3 bases, there was a span of 15 bases. CDR3 length: 15 amino acids. CDR3 DNA sequence: TGTGCCAGCTCCCGTAACAGGGCAGATGGAAACACCATATATTTT. Protein: CASSRNRADGNTIYF.

The chain combines TRBV14 with TRBJ2-5, with 7 bases lining up with TRBD2. The germline V gene has CDR1 SGHDN and CDR2 FVKESK. Losses at the gene ends were 2 bases for V and 3 bases for J; bases not matched to a gene: 6. The CDR3 covers 15 residues. This CDR3 is CASSQRDYLKETQYF. The CDR3 nucleotides read TGTGCCAGCAGCCAAAGGGACTACCTAAAAGAGACCCAGTACTTC.

The chain carries TRBV27 and TRBJ2-1; D is possibly TRBD2 (6 bases). V lost 6 bases and J 3 bases, leaving 15 bases between the germline ends. The CDR3 runs 15 residues. The germline CDR1 and CDR2 sequences are MNHEY and SMNVEV (reference sequence). CDR3 sequence (DNA): TGTGCCAGCAGGATGACCCCGGGGGACTACAATGAGCAGTTCTTC. Translating it yields CASRMTPGDYNEQFF.

The genes are TRBV18 and TRBJ1-5; D uncertain. V was trimmed by 6 bases and J by 4 bases, leaving 16 bases between them. CDR3 length equals 15 residues. The V gene's germline CDR1 is KGHSH and CDR2 LQKENI. The CDR3, as DNA: TGTGCCAGCTCGCCTCTGACGGGGAGAAATCAGCCCCAGCATTTT. Encoded protein: CASSPLTGRNQPQHF.

The chain recombines TRBV7-2 with TRBJ2-3, with TRBD2 matching over 13 bases. Per germline, CDR1 SGHTA and CDR2 FQGNSA. The CDR3 loop spans 16 amino acids. Losses at the gene ends were 2 bases for V and 5 bases for J; bases not matched to a gene: 4. CDR3 sequence (DNA): TGTGCCAGCAGCTTAACTAGCGGGGGGGAGGTAGATACGCAGTATTTT. Protein sequence: CASSLTSGGEVDTQYF.

The chain employs TRBV19 and TRBJ1-1; D gene ambiguous. Per germline, CDR1 LNHDA and CDR2 SQIVND (reference sequence). V was cut by 3 bases and J by 11 bases, with 10 bases left in between. The CDR3 length is 11 residues. The CDR3 coding sequence is TGTGCCAGTAGTATGGAGGTGAGTGCTTTCTTT. It codes for CASSMEVSAFF.

The rearrangement uses TRBV6-5 and TRBJ1-1; 10 bases match TRBD1. The CDR3 has 15 amino acids. Germline assignment: CDR1 MNHEY and CDR2 SVGAGI. The V gene end was trimmed by 6 bases and the J gene end by 5 bases; junction bases not matched to a gene: 9. The CDR3 loop reads CASRYQPGQGTEAFF. The DNA for the CDR3 is TGTGCCAGCAGATACCAACCGGGACAGGGGACTGAAGCTTTCTTT.

The chain is built from TRBV7-2 and TRBJ1-1; D gene unclear. Germline V lookup: CDR1 SGHTA, CDR2 FQGNSA. The CDR3 has 13 amino acids. Trimming cost V 1 base and J 3 bases, with 6 bases left between them. CDR3 coding DNA: TGTGCCAGCAGCTTAGTCCGGGACACTGAAGCTTTCTTT. Protein sequence: CASSLVRDTEAFF.

The chain employs TRBV5-4 and TRBJ2-1; 8 nucleotides agree with TRBD2. This CDR3 spans 18 amino acids. Germline V gene sequence: CDR1 SGHNT, CDR2 YYREEE (reference sequence). Trimming took 3 bases from V and 4 from J; bases not matched to a gene: 15. CDR3 sequence: CASSSHPLTSGLYNEQFF. The CDR3 DNA follows: TGTGCCAGCAGCTCTCACCCCCTTACTAGCGGCTTATACAATGAGCAGTTCTTC.

V and J are TRBV7-6 and TRBJ1-3, with D hard to call. Trimming left V 2 bases short and J 0 bases short, with 8 bases between. Per the germline V gene, CDR1 is SGHVS and CDR2 is FNYEAQ. The CDR3 is 15 residues long. CDR3 bases: TGTGCCAGCAGCTTAAGAGGAGGCTCTGGAAACACCATATATTTT. Protein: CASSLRGGSGNTIYF.

This chain uses TRBV11-2 with TRBJ2-3; 9 bases agree with TRBD1. There are 14 residues in the CDR3. V shed 4 bases, J shed 4 bases, and the junction held 3 bases outside the gene matches. CDR1 is SGHAT and CDR2 is FQNNGV in the germline V gene. The CDR3: CASSSDRGADTQYF. The CDR3 DNA follows: TGTGCCAGCAGCTCGGACAGGGGAGCAGATACGCAGTATTTT. Using reference TRBV11-2 and TRBJ2-3 for the parts outside the CDR3, the full variable domain is EAGVAQSPRYKIIEKRQSVAFWCNPISGHATLYWYQQILGQGPKLLIQFQNNGVVDDSQLPKDRFSAERLKGVDSTLKIQPAKLEDSAVYLCASSSDRGADTQYFGPGTRLTVL.

This clone was counted only a few times. CDR3 nucleotides: TGTGCCAGCAGTTTCCCCGGACAGACAGGAAACACCATATATTTT. This codes for CASSFPGQTGNTIYF. The V gene is TRBV28, the J gene TRBJ1-3; possible D gene TRBD1, 6 bases. Germline-derived CDR1 and CDR2 are MDHEN and SYDVKM. The CDR3 consists of 15 residues. Between the trimmed V and J ends, which lost 3 bases and 4 bases, there was a span of 13 bases. Together with reference TRBV28 and TRBJ1-3, the CDR3 gives the full variable domain: DVKVTQSSRYLVKRTGEKVFLECVQDMDHENMFWYRQDPGLGLRLIYFSYDVKMKEKGDIPEGYSVSREKKERFSLILESASTNQTSMYLCASSFPGQTGNTIYFGEGSWLTVV.

The CDR3 nucleotides read TGTGCCATCAGTGGGACTGGGAACACTGAAGCTTTCTTT. Protein: CAISGTGNTEAFF. The chain carries TRBV10-3 and TRBJ1-1; D not resolved. The CDR3 covers 13 residues. V lost 4 bases to trimming and J lost 1 base, with 7 bases between them. Germline V CDR1 and CDR2: ENHRY, SYGVKD.

The rearrangement joins TRBV13 to TRBJ1-4; 7 bases agree with TRBD1. The V gene's germline CDR1 is PRHDT and CDR2 FYEKMQ (reference sequence). V trimming: 5 bases; J trimming: 2 bases; junction bases outside the gene matches: 5. This CDR3 has 15 residues. The CDR3 region is CASSPNRGTNEKLFF. For the CDR3, the DNA is TGTGCCAGCAGCCCAAACAGGGGCACTAATGAAAAACTGTTTTTT.

The rearrangement uses TRBV7-8 and TRBJ2-7; TRBD1 matches at 9 bases. The V segment lost 6 bases and the J segment 6 bases; nucleotides outside the gene matches: 6. The CDR3 extends over 13 amino acids. Germline-derived CDR1 and CDR2 are SGHVS and FQNEAQ. CDR3 loop: CASRGTGTPEQYF. In DNA form, the CDR3 reads TGTGCCAGCAGGGGGACAGGGACCCCCGAGCAGTACTTC.

The chain joins TRBV6-5 to TRBJ1-6, with D perhaps TRBD1 (6 bases). Germline V gene sequence: CDR1 MNHEY, CDR2 SVGAGI. The CDR3 has 13 residues. Trimming cost V 6 bases and J 9 bases, with 12 bases left between them. The CDR3: CASRAGVGSPLHF. CDR3 sequence (DNA): TGTGCCAGCAGGGCAGGGGTTGGTTCACCCCTCCACTTT.

The rearrangement links TRBV7-2 to TRBJ1-4; D not resolved. The CDR3 loop spans 15 amino acids. V gave up 5 bases and J gave up 8 bases, with 18 bases separating them. Germline CDR1 reads SGHTA; CDR2 reads FQGNSA. The CDR3 sequence is CASSPRAGRTEKLFF. CDR3 DNA: TGTGCCAGCAGCCCACGGGCGGGTAGGACGGAAAAACTGTTTTTT.

The chain carries TRBV11-2 and TRBJ1-5; D might be TRBD1 (5 bases). The V end lost 6 bases, the J end lost 0 bases, and 12 bases lay between the germline ends. The CDR3 length is 15 residues. Germline CDR1 is SGHAT and CDR2 is FQNNGV. The CDR3 nucleotides are TGTGCCAGCAGGAAGGGACTTAATAGCAATCAGCCCCAGCATTTT. Translated: CASRKGLNSNQPQHF.